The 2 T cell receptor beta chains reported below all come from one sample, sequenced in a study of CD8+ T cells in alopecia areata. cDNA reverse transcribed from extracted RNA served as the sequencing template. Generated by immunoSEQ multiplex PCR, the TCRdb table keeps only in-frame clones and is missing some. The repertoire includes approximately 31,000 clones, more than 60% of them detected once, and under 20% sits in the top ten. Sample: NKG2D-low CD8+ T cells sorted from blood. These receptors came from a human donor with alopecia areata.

In DNA, the CDR3 is TGCAGCGTTGTTTTCGCCTCTAGCGGAGAGAACACCGGGGAGCTGTTTTTT. Its protein is CSVVFASSGENTGELFF. The V gene is TRBV29-1, the J gene TRBJ2-2; TRBD2 aligns across 7 bases. Germline CDR1 is SQVTM and CDR2 is ANQGSEA. The CDR3 contains 17 residues. With 4 bases clipped from V and 1 base from J, the junction kept 12 bases outside the gene matches.

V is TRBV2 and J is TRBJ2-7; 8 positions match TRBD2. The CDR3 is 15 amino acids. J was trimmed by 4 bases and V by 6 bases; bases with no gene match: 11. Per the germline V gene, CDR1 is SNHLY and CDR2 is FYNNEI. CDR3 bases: TGTGCCAGCAGCCCATCGGGAGGGGTTCGATACGAGCAGTACTTC. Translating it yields CASSPSGGVRYEQYF.